These T cell receptor beta chains were read from a single sample in a study of OX40 agonist ivuxolimab in advanced cancers. The data were produced by immunoSEQ multiplex PCR, yet TCRdb's version contains in-frame clones alone and is incomplete. There are 75,000 to 100,000 clones in the sample; 91% occur only once, and around 0.32% lies in the top ten. Sequenced here: CD4+ or CD8+ T cells sorted from blood, sampled in a trial of the OX40 agonist ivuxolimab. These receptors originate from an adult with an advanced solid tumor such as melanoma, head and neck, liver or kidney cancer. Both conserved end residues are part of each CDR3. The D gene is left open where the match is weak. Rows may omit the clone size; those that give it use once, few, many or a size class.

D: -
size: -
J: TRBJ1-6
V: TRBV5-1
DNA: TGCGCCAGCACAAAAGTACCCGGATATAATTCACCCCTCCACTTT
CDR3: CASTKVPGYNSPLHF

D: -
size: -
J: TRBJ1-1
V: TRBV6-6
DNA: TGTGCCAGCAGTTACGGAAGTAGCAGGGGAACTGAAGCTTTCTTT
CDR3: CASSYGSSRGTEAFF

D: -
size: -
J: TRBJ2-3
V: TRBV5-6
DNA: TGTGCCAGCAGCCGTTTCAAAGACCACGCAGATACGCAGTATTTT
CDR3: CASSRFKDHADTQYF

D: -
size: -
J: TRBJ2-5
V: TRBV19
DNA: TGTGCCAGTAGTACTAGCCTACAAGAGACCCAGTACTTC
CDR3: CASSTSLQETQYF

D: TRBD1
size: -
J: TRBJ2-3
V: TRBV5-1
DNA: TGCGCCAGCAGCTTTTGGGGACAGGGGTCAGATACGCAGTATTTT
CDR3: CASSFWGQGSDTQYF

D: -
size: -
J: TRBJ2-2
V: TRBV5-1
DNA: TGCGCCAGCACGCCGGGAGTTATGAACACCGGGGAGCTGTTTTTT
CDR3: CASTPGVMNTGELFF

D: -
size: -
J: TRBJ2-5
V: TRBV11-2
DNA: TGTGCCAGCAGCTTTGAAGGGTTGATCCAAGAGACCCAGTACTTC
CDR3: CASSFEGLIQETQYF

D: -
size: -
J: TRBJ2-3
V: TRBV5-6
DNA: TGTGCCAGCAGCTTCCGTCTAATCACAGATACGCAGTATTTT
CDR3: CASSFRLITDTQYF

D: TRBD1
size: -
J: TRBJ1-4
V: TRBV18
DNA: TGTGCCAGCTCTCAGGACAGGGGTAATGAAAAACTGTTTTTT
CDR3: CASSQDRGNEKLFF

D: -
size: few
J: TRBJ1-1
V: TRBV19
DNA: TGTGCCAGTAGCGACAGGTGGAACACTGAAGCTTTCTTT
CDR3: CASSDRWNTEAFF

D: -
size: -
J: TRBJ2-1
V: TRBV5-4
DNA: TGTGCCAGCAGCTTGGAACCGGGACTGGCCTACAATGAGCAGTTCTTC
CDR3: CASSLEPGLAYNEQFF

D: -
size: -
J: TRBJ2-3
V: TRBV6-6
DNA: TGTGCCTCCGAGGTGGGGGCTAGCACAGATACGCAGTATTTT
CDR3: CASEVGASTDTQYF

D: -
size: few
J: TRBJ2-3
V: TRBV5-6
DNA: TGTGCCAGCAGGGCGGAGGGGGGAGCAGATACGCAGTATTTT
CDR3: CASRAEGGADTQYF

D: -
size: -
J: TRBJ2-2
V: TRBV4-3
DNA: TGCGCCAGCAGCCAAGAAGTACGGGGGGAGCTGTTTTTT
CDR3: CASSQEVRGELFF

D: -
size: -
J: TRBJ2-2
V: TRBV19
DNA: TGTGCCAGTACCCCTCGGGACCTACTCACCGGGGAGCTGTTTTTT
CDR3: CASTPRDLLTGELFF

D: TRBD2
size: -
J: TRBJ2-7
V: TRBV7-2
DNA: TGTGCCAGCAGCTTAGTAGCGGGCCCCTACGAGCAGTACTTC
CDR3: CASSLVAGPYEQYF

D: -
size: -
J: TRBJ2-1
V: TRBV9
DNA: TGTGCCAGCAGCCCGGGCCCCCGGAGGGTCTACAATGAGCAGTTCTTC
CDR3: CASSPGPRRVYNEQFF

D: -
size: -
J: TRBJ2-3
V: TRBV27
DNA: TGTGCCAGCAGTTCTTTGATTTCGGACAGAAGCACAGATACGCAGTATTTT
CDR3: CASSSLISDRSTDTQYF

D: -
size: once
J: TRBJ2-4
V: TRBV14
DNA: TGTGCCAGCAGCCCTTTAGGGCCAGGAAACATTCAGTACTTC
CDR3: CASSPLGPGNIQYF

D: -
size: -
J: TRBJ1-2
V: TRBV19
DNA: TGTGCCAGTGGTGCGGCCTCTAACTATGGCTACACCTTC
CDR3: CASGAASNYGYTF

D: -
size: -
J: TRBJ2-1
V: TRBV28
DNA: TGTGCCAGCAGCCCGGCCCCGAACGATGAGCAGTTCTTC
CDR3: CASSPAPNDEQFF

D: TRBD1
size: few
J: TRBJ1-2
V: TRBV9
DNA: TGTGCCAGCTCAGGGGGACAGGGGGCTTATGGCTACACCTTC
CDR3: CASSGGQGAYGYTF

D: TRBD2
size: -
J: TRBJ2-3
V: TRBV7-3
DNA: TGTGCCAGCAGCTTAACTAGCGGGAGGGCGGGGACAGATACGCAGTATTTT
CDR3: CASSLTSGRAGTDTQYF

D: -
size: -
J: TRBJ2-1
V: TRBV7-2
DNA: TGTGCCAGCAGCTTCAATCCGGCTAACAATGAGCAGTTCTTC
CDR3: CASSFNPANNEQFF

D: -
size: -
J: TRBJ2-3
V: TRBV2
DNA: TGTGCCAGCAGCGCCAGGACTCCCCGCACAGATACGCAGTATTTT
CDR3: CASSARTPRTDTQYF

D: TRBD2
size: -
J: TRBJ2-4
V: TRBV2
DNA: TGTGCCAGCACCCGAGCGGGGGGGCCGGACATTCAGTACTTC
CDR3: CASTRAGGPDIQYF

D: TRBD2
size: once
J: TRBJ2-1
V: TRBV6-5
DNA: TGTGCCAGCAGTGGACTAGCGGCATACAATGAGCAGTTCTTC
CDR3: CASSGLAAYNEQFF

D: TRBD1
size: -
J: TRBJ1-1
V: TRBV18
DNA: TGTGCCAGCTCACGCGGACAGGGGGTGAACACTGAAGCTTTCTTT
CDR3: CASSRGQGVNTEAFF

D: TRBD2
size: -
J: TRBJ2-3
V: TRBV28
DNA: TGTGCCAGCAGTTTGGAGCGGGAGGGCCTCTCAGATACGCAGTATTTT
CDR3: CASSLEREGLSDTQYF

D: -
size: -
J: TRBJ2-1
V: TRBV7-9
DNA: TGTGCCAGCAGCAATGGAGGGACCTACAATGAGCAGTTCTTC
CDR3: CASSNGGTYNEQFF

D: -
size: -
J: TRBJ2-1
V: TRBV19
DNA: TGTGCCAGTAGTAAAAATAGTCCTGAGCAGTTCTTC
CDR3: CASSKNSPEQFF

D: TRBD2
size: -
J: TRBJ2-7
V: TRBV29-1
DNA: TGCAGCGTTTATCCACTAGCGGGAACCTACGAGCAGTACTTC
CDR3: CSVYPLAGTYEQYF

D: TRBD2
size: -
J: TRBJ2-7
V: TRBV5-1
DNA: TGCGCCAGCAGCCCCGGACTAGCGGGAGGCCGTCACTACGAGCAGTACTTC
CDR3: CASSPGLAGGRHYEQYF

D: -
size: -
J: TRBJ2-1
V: TRBV15
DNA: TGTGCCACCAGCGGGGTTCTCTCCTACAATGAGCAGTTCTTC
CDR3: CATSGVLSYNEQFF

D: TRBD1
size: -
J: TRBJ1-5
V: TRBV28
DNA: TGTGCCAGCACCTCCACAGGGGGTGTTCAGCCCCAGCATTTT
CDR3: CASTSTGGVQPQHF

D: -
size: -
J: TRBJ2-7
V: TRBV7-2
DNA: TGTGCCAGCAGCTTACGAGGGTCCAGCTCCTACGAGCAGTACTTC
CDR3: CASSLRGSSSYEQYF

D: TRBD2
size: -
J: TRBJ2-3
V: TRBV28
DNA: TGTGCCAGCAGTTTAAGCATCGGGGGGGGCACAGCGGGAGCACCCAGGGATACGCAGTATTTT
CDR3: CASSLSIGGGTAGAPRDTQYF

D: -
size: -
J: TRBJ1-2
V: TRBV10-2
DNA: TGCGCCAGCAGTCTCCAGGGATACGGCTACACCTTC
CDR3: CASSLQGYGYTF

D: TRBD2
size: -
J: TRBJ2-1
V: TRBV15
DNA: TGTGCCACCAGCAGAGGGGGCGGGAGGGCCTACAATGAGCAGTTCTTC
CDR3: CATSRGGGRAYNEQFF

D: -
size: once
J: TRBJ2-2
V: TRBV7-2
DNA: TGTGCCAGCAGCTTAGTGGAGGGGCGCGGGGAGCTGTTTTTT
CDR3: CASSLVEGRGELFF

D: -
size: -
J: TRBJ1-2
V: TRBV28
DNA: TGTGCCAGCAGTTCTTACCCCGGGACCATTAACTATGGCTACACCTTC
CDR3: CASSSYPGTINYGYTF

D: -
size: few
J: TRBJ1-5
V: TRBV19
DNA: TGTGCCAGTACCCCTCCCCAGAGCTCCGGTCAGCCCCAGCATTTT
CDR3: CASTPPQSSGQPQHF

D: -
size: -
J: TRBJ2-7
V: TRBV7-3
DNA: TGTGCCAGCAGCCCAAAAGGGGGTCCGCCCTACGAGCAGTACTTC
CDR3: CASSPKGGPPYEQYF

D: TRBD1
size: -
J: TRBJ2-3
V: TRBV28
DNA: TGTGCCAGCAGTTCAAATTGGCTGCCGGGACAGACAGATACGCAGTATTTT
CDR3: CASSSNWLPGQTDTQYF

D: -
size: once
J: TRBJ2-1
V: TRBV20-1
DNA: TGCAGTGCTAGAGTGTATGAGCAGTTCTTC
CDR3: CSARVYEQFF

D: TRBD2
size: -
J: TRBJ2-1
V: TRBV7-3
DNA: TGTGCCAGCAGCTTTAGCGGGACCAACAATGAGCAGTTCTTC
CDR3: CASSFSGTNNEQFF

D: TRBD1
size: once
J: TRBJ2-4
V: TRBV28
DNA: TGTGCCAGCAGCCGAGACAGGGTCGGCATTCAGTACTTC
CDR3: CASSRDRVGIQYF

D: -
size: -
J: TRBJ1-3
V: TRBV6-6
DNA: TGTGCCAGCAGTTGGATGGGAATCGCTGGAAACACCATATATTTT
CDR3: CASSWMGIAGNTIYF

D: TRBD1
size: -
J: TRBJ2-5
V: TRBV5-6
DNA: TGTGCCAGCAGCTTGAGGACAGGGGGTGGCACGTACCAAGAGACCCAGTACTTC
CDR3: CASSLRTGGGTYQETQYF

D: TRBD1
size: -
J: TRBJ2-7
V: TRBV28
DNA: TGTGCCAGCAGTTTGATACAGGGGAATTCACCTTCGACCTTC
CDR3: CASSLIQGNSPSTF

D: TRBD2
size: -
J: TRBJ2-5
V: TRBV7-6
DNA: TGTGCCAGCAGCCCCCCCGTTGCGGGAGCCGCCGTTGAGCAGTACTTC
CDR3: CASSPPVAGAAVEQYF